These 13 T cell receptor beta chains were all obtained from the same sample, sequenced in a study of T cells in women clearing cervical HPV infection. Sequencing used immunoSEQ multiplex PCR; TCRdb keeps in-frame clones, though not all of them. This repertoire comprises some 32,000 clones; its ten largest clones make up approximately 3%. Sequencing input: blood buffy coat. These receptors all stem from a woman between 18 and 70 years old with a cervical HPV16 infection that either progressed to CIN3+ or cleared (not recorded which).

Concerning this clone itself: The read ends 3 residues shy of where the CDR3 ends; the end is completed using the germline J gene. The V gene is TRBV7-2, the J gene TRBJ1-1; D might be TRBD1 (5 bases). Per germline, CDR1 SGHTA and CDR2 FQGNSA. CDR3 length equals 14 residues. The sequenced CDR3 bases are TGTGCCAGCAGCTTAGACGGGGGGGAAGAGACA. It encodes CASSLDGGEET. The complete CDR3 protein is CASSLDGGEETAFF.

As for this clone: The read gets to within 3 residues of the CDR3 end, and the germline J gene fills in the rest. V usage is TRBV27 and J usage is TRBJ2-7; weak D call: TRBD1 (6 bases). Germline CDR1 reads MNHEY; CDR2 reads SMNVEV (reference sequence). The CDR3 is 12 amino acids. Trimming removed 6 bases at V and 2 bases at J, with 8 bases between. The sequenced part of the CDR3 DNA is TGTGCCAGCAGAGACAGGACCTACGAG. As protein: CASRDRTYE. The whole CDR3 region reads CASRDRTYEQYF.

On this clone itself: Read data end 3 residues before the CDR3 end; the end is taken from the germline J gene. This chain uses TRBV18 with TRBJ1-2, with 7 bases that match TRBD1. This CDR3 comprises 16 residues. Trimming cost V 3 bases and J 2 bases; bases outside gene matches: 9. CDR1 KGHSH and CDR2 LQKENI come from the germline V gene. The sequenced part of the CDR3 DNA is TGTGCCAGCTCACCCTCTCAGGGGGTCCCAAACTATGGC. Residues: CASSPSQGVPNYG. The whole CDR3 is CASSPSQGVPNYGYTF.

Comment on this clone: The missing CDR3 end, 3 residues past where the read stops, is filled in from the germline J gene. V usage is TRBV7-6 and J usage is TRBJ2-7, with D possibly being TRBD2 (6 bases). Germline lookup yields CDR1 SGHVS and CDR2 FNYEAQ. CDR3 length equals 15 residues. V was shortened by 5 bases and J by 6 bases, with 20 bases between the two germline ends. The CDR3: CASSHLGAGTSEQYF. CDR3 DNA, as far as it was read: TGTGCCAGCAGCCACCTCGGGGCGGGGACCTCCGAG.

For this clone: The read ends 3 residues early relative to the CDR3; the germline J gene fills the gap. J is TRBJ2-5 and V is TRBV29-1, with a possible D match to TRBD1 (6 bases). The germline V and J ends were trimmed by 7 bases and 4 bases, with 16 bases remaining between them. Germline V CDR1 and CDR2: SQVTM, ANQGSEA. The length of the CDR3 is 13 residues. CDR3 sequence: CSGQQGPGETQYF. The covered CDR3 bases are TGCAGCGGGCAACAGGGTCCGGGAGAGACC.

The part of the CDR3 DNA that was read is TGTGCCAGCTCCCTGCTAGCGGGGGTCCAAGAGACG. Its protein is CASSLLAGVQET. The entire CDR3 is CASSLLAGVQETQYF. The genes are TRBV18 and TRBJ2-3; TRBD2 aligns across 10 bases. The read ends 3 residues shy of where the CDR3 ends; the end is completed using the germline J gene. From germline, CDR1 is KGHSH and CDR2 LQKENI. The CDR3 covers 15 residues.

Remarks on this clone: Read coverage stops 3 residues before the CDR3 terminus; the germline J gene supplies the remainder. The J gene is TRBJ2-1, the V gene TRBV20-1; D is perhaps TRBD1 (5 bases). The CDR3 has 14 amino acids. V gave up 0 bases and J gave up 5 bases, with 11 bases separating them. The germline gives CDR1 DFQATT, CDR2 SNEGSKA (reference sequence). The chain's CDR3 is CSARDRQKHNEQFF. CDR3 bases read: TGCAGTGCTAGAGATCGACAGAAACACAATGAG.

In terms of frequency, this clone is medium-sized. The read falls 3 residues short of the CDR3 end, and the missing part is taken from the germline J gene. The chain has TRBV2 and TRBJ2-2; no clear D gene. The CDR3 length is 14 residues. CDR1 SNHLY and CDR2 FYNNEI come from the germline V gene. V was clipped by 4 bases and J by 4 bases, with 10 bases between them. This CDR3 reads CASSVTVSTGELFF. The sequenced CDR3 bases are TGTGCCAGCAGTGTCACAGTGTCCACCGGGGAG.

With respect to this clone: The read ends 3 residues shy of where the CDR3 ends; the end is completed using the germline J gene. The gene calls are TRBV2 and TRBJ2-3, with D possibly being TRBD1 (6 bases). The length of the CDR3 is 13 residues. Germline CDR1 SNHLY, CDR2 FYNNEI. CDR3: CASHGQIQETQYF. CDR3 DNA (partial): TGTGCCAGCCATGGACAGATCCAAGAGACG.

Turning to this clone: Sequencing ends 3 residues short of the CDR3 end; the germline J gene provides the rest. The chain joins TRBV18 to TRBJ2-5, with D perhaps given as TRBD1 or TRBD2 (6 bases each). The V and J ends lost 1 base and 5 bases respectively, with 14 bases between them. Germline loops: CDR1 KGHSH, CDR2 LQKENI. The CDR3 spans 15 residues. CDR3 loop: CASSPRVRGGETQYF. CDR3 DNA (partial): TGTGCCAGCTCACCACGGGTCAGGGGAGGCGAGACC.

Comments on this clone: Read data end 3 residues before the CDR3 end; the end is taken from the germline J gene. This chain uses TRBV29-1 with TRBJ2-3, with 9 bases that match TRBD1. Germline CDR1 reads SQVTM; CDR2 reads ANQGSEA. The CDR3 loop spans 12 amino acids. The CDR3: CSVRQGGQPQYF. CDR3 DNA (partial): TGCAGCGTCAGACAGGGGGGCCAGCCG.

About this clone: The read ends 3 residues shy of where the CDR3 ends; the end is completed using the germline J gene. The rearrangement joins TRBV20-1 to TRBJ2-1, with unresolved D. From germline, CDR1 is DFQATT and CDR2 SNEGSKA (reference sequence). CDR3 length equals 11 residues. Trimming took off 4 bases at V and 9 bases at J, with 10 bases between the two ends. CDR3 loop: CSAMRLREQFF. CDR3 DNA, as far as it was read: TGCAGTGCTATGAGACTGCGTGAG.

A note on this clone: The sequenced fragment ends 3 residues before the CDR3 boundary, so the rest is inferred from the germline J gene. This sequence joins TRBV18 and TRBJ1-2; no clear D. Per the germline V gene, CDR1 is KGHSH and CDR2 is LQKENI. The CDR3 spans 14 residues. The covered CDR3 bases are TGTGCCAGCTCCCCAAGAGGCAGCACAGATACC. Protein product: CASSPRGSTDT. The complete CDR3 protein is CASSPRGSTDTYTF.